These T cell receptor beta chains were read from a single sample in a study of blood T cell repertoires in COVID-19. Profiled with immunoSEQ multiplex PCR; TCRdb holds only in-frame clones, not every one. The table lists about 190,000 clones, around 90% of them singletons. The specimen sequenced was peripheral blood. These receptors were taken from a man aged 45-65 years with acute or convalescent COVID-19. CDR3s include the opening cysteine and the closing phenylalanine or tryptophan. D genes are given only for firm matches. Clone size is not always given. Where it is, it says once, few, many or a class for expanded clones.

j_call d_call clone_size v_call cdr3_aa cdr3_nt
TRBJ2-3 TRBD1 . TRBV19 CASSSRLGQGRTDTQYF TGTGCCAGTAGTAGCCGCCTCGGACAGGGAAGGACAGATACGCAGTATTTT
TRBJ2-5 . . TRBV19 CASSIAGLQETQYF TGTGCCAGTAGTATAGCGGGACTCCAAGAGACCCAGTACTTC
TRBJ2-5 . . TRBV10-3 CAISDEGEETQYF TGTGCCATCAGCGACGAAGGGGAAGAGACCCAGTACTTC
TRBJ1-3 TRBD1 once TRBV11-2 CASSLARQGGNTIYF TGTGCCAGCAGCTTAGCGAGACAGGGAGGAAACACCATATATTTT
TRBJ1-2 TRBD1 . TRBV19 CASRPGQGAYGYTF TGTGCCAGTAGGCCCGGACAGGGGGCATATGGCTACACCTTC
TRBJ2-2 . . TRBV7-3 CASSLLGANTGELFF TGTGCCAGCAGCTTATTGGGCGCGAACACCGGGGAGCTGTTTTTT
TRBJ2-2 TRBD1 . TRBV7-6 CASTRTGSGTGELFF TGTGCCAGCACCCGGACAGGGTCAGGGACCGGGGAGCTGTTTTTT
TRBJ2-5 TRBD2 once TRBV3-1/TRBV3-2 CASTATLADQETQYF TGTGCCAGCACCGCCACACTAGCGGACCAAGAGACCCAGTACTTC
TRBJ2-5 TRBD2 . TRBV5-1 CASSRQLAGAGETQYF TGCGCCAGCAGCCGTCAACTAGCGGGAGCGGGGGAGACCCAGTACTTC
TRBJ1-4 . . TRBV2 CASRTIATNEKLFF TGTGCCAGCAGGACTATCGCAACTAATGAAAAACTGTTTTTT
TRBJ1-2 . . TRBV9 CASSVGTGDHGYTF TGTGCCAGCAGCGTAGGAACAGGTGATCATGGCTACACCTTC
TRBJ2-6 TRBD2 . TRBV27 CASSLFKGLATTSGANVLTF TGTGCCAGCAGTTTGTTCAAGGGACTAGCGACAACCTCTGGGGCCAACGTCCTGACTTTC
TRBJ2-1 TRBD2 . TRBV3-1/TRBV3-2 CASSLGLAGREQFF TGTGCCAGCAGCCTTGGACTAGCGGGGAGGGAGCAGTTCTTC
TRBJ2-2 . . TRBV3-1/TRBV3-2 CASSRGLELFF TGTGCCAGCAGCCGCGGACTGGAGCTGTTTTTT
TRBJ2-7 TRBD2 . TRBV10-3 CAISESSGRSRYF TGTGCCATCAGTGAGTCAAGCGGGAGATCGAGGTACTTC
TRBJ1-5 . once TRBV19 CASSRAPGHRNQPQHF TGTGCCAGTAGTAGAGCCCCGGGACACCGGAATCAGCCCCAGCATTTT
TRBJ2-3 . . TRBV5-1 CASSLSGDTQYF TGCGCCAGCAGCTTGTCAGGGGATACGCAGTATTTT
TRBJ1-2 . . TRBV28 CAIRTADYGYTF TGTGCCATCCGGACAGCCGACTATGGCTACACCTTC
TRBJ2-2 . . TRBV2 CASKQGRNTGELFF TGTGCCAGCAAACAGGGGAGGAATACCGGGGAGCTGTTTTTT
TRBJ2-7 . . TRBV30 CAWSAGIGSYEQYF TGTGCCTGGAGTGCGGGAATAGGTTCCTACGAGCAGTACTTC